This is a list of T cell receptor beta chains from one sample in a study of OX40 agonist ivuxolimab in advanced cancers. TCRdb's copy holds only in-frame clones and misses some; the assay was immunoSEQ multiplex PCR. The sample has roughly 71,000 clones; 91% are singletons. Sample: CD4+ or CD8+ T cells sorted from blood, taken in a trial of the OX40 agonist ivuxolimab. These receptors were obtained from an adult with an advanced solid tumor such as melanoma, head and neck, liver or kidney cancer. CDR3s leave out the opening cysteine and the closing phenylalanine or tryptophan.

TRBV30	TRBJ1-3	AWGRVYFPSGNTIY
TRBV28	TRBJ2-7	ASSFPRLAGVSEQY
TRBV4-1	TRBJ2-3	ASSQDMYTDTQY
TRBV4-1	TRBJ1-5	ASSQVVRGQPQH
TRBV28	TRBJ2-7	ASSLSGMSPGNEQY
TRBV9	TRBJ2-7	ASSVGPGSLYEQY
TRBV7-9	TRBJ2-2	ASSSPRVAHTGELF
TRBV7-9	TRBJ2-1	ASSLVQLNEQF
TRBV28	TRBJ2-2	ASSLFTGIERTGELF
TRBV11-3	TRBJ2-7	ASSARRTAASDEQY
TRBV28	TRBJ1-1	ASRVGQSGTEAF
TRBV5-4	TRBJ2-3	ASSVGHLTDTQY
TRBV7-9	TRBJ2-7	ASSLERMGTYEQY
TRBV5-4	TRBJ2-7	ASSKTTGGISYEQY
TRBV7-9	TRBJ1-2	ASSLDRARTGYT
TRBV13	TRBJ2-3	ASSSSRGGGRATDTQY
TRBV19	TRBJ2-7	ASSATPGAYEQY
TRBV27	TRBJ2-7	ASSSGTGWEQY
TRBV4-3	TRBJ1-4	ASSQSLGATNEKLF
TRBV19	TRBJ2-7	ASNGASYEQY
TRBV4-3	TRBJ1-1	ASSQDRSVGFEAF
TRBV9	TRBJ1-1	ASSVEGTEAF
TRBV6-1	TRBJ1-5	ASRPVNSNQPQH
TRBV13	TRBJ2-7	ARTGPKGGTYEQY
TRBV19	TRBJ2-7	ASSWGTSGSHEQY
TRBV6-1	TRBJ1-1	ASSGKHRDRGYTEAF
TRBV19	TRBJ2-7	ASSSGLFYEQY
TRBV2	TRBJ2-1	ASSPPGLAVQF
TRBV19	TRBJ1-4	ASTGTAEKLF
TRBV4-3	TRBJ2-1	ASSQELAGGPGEQF
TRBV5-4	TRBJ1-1	ASSLDTGEAF
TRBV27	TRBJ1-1	ASSLSVGQLNTEAF
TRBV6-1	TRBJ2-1	ASSEVAGGYNEQF
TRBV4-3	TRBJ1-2	ASSQDRTFRGYT
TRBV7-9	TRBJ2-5	ASSSWGETQY
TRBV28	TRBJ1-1	ASNRETEAF
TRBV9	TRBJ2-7	ASSSGPERSYEQY
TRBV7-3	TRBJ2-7	ASSATDRGIDEQY
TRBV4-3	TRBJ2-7	ASSQELAGWYEQY
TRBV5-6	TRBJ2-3	ASSLYTDTQY
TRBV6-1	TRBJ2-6	ASGDGFSGANVLT
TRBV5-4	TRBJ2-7	ASRRTGFHEQY
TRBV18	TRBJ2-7	ASSPDSGTQGYEQY
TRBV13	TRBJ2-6	ASSLGHSGANVLT
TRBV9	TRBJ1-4	ASSAGTVSSEKLF
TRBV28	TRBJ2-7	ASRQRRDGNYEQY
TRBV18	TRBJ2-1	ASSPTSGAYNEQF
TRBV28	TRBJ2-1	ASSWGAYEQF
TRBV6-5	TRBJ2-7	ASSYRIAGGLSEQY